The sequence of this T cell receptor beta chain was determined in a study of blood T cell repertoires in COVID-19. Sequencing used immunoSEQ multiplex PCR; TCRdb keeps in-frame clones, though not all of them. The sample lists roughly 220,000 clones, about 80% occurring once. This clone was detected a few times. The J segment lost 2 bases and the V segment lost 1 base, leaving 6 bases of the junction unmatched. This CDR3 is 15 amino acids long. Per the germline V gene, CDR1 is SGDLS and CDR2 is YYNGEE. The V call is TRBV9, the J call TRBJ2-7, with TRBD2 matching 7 bases. This clonotype was sampled from a woman aged 25 to 39 who had recovered from COVID-19. The material sequenced was peripheral blood. CDR3 region: CASSVSAGVTYEQYF. The DNA for the CDR3 is TGTGCCAGCAGCGTATCTGCGGGAGTAACCTACGAGCAGTACTTC.